A selection of T cell receptor beta chains follows, all from one sample in a study of blood T cells in healthy people across ages. MiXCR was run by TCRdb on the 5' RACE reads, yielding one entry per CDR3 protein. The sample comprises about 680,000 distinct CDR3 sequences, over 45% of which are singletons, and about 32% rests with the top ten. Sequenced sample: blood. Receptor source: a woman aged 55-69 years in good health. Each CDR3 is given with its conserved first and last residue. The order of the fields is clone size, D gene, V gene, J gene, CDR3 DNA, CDR3 protein. D genes are given only for firm matches. Expanded clones are given a class, and other clones once, few, many or no size at all.

few,.,TRBV27,TRBJ2-1,TGTGCCAGCAGTTTAAAGGCGGCCACATTCAATGAGCAGTTCTTC,CASSLKAATFNEQFF
.,.,TRBV11-2,TRBJ2-7,TGTGCCAGCAGCTTAGGAGGGCGGGGCGGCGTGGAGCAGTACTTC,CASSLGGRGGVEQYF
.,.,TRBV5-1,TRBJ2-2,TGCGCCAGCAGCCCGCTGGCGGGTGGGAACACCGGGGAGCTGTTTTTT,CASSPLAGGNTGELFF
few,.,TRBV7-6,TRBJ2-7,TGTGCCAGCAGCTTAGCGGATGGGGGAATTTACGAGCAGTACTTC,CASSLADGGIYEQYF
.,.,TRBV14,TRBJ2-1,TGTGCCAGCAGCCCTCAGTACAATGAGCAGTTCTTC,CASSPQYNEQFF
.,TRBD2,TRBV18,TRBJ2-5,TGTGCCAGCTCACCAATAGCGGGAGAAACCCAAGAGACCCAGTACTTC,CASSPIAGETQETQYF
few,.,TRBV4-3,TRBJ2-1,TGCGCCAGCAGCCAAGATAATGACTTCATGGAGCAGTTCTTC,CASSQDNDFMEQFF
few,.,TRBV4-3,TRBJ2-1,TGCGCCAGCAGCCAAGACACCATCAGCTCCTACAATGAGCAGTTCTTC,CASSQDTISSYNEQFF
.,TRBD1,TRBV20-1,TRBJ2-1,TGCAGTGCTAGAGATTTAGGACAGGGGTACAATGAGCAGTTCTTC,CSARDLGQGYNEQFF
once,TRBD2,TRBV3-1,TRBJ2-1,TGTGCCAGCAGCCAAGACCACCTAGCGGGATTAAGGAACAATGAGCAGTTCTTC,CASSQDHLAGLRNNEQFF
.,TRBD2,TRBV5-1,TRBJ2-7,TGCGCCAGCAGCTCAGCGGGAGCTAGGAGTTCCTACAATGAGCAGTACTTC,CASSSAGARSSYNEQYF
few,TRBD2,TRBV7-2,TRBJ2-1,TGTGCCAGCAGCTTATCCCCGGGGGGAGCCTACAATGAGCAGTTCTTC,CASSLSPGGAYNEQFF
few,TRBD2,TRBV30,TRBJ2-1,TGTGCCTGTTCACGCTACAGGAGGCTAGCGGGAGAGGGGGGCAATGAGCAGTTCTTC,CACSRYRRLAGEGGNEQFF
few,TRBD2,TRBV7-9,TRBJ2-7,TGTGCCAGTTTGGGGGAGGGAGGTTACTCCTACGAGCAGTACTTC,CASLGEGGYSYEQYF
few,TRBD1,TRBV7-2,TRBJ2-5,TGTGCCAGCAGCTCCGGACAGGGGCGGCAAGAGACCCAGTACTTC,CASSSGQGRQETQYF
few,.,TRBV20-1,TRBJ2-7,TGCAGTGCTAGAGATCGCCGGGGATCCCCTTACGAGCAGTACTTC,CSARDRRGSPYEQYF
.,TRBD1,TRBV6-1,TRBJ2-4,TGTGCCAGCAGTGAAAGGGGACAGGGGGGAACCAAAAACATTCAGTACTTC,CASSERGQGGTKNIQYF
.,TRBD2,TRBV3-1,TRBJ2-3,TGTGCCAGCGGACTAGCGGGAGGGCCCGAAGATACGCAGTATTTT,CASGLAGGPEDTQYF
few,TRBD2,TRBV2,TRBJ2-5,TGTGCCAGCAGTGGACTAGCGGGAGATGGAATTGAGCAGTACTTC,CASSGLAGDGIEQYF
.,.,TRBV10-3,TRBJ2-3,TGTGCCATCAGTGAGTCGACAGCCCGATTAAGCACAGATACGCAGTATTTT,CAISESTARLSTDTQYF
.,TRBD2,TRBV29-1,TRBJ2-1,TGCAGCGTTGAAGCAGGACTAGCGGGTGACAATGAGCAGTTCTTC,CSVEAGLAGDNEQFF
few,.,TRBV7-2,TRBJ2-7,TGTGCCAGCAGCTCAAGGACGGGCCTCGAGCAGTACTTC,CASSSRTGLEQYF
.,TRBD1,TRBV11-1,TRBJ2-7,TGTGCCAGCAGCATAGTATGGGGACAGGACTACGAGCAGTACTTC,CASSIVWGQDYEQYF
.,.,TRBV6-7,TRBJ2-7,TGTGCCAGCAGTTACCCGTTAGGAGGGCCGACAGGCGAGCAGTACTTC,CASSYPLGGPTGEQYF
.,TRBD1,TRBV28,TRBJ2-7,TGTGCCAGCAGTACTCGGACAGGGGTATTGTACGAGCAGTACTTC,CASSTRTGVLYEQYF
few,.,TRBV9,TRBJ1-1,TGTGCCAGCAGCGTAGGAGTGTTGGACACTGAAGCTTTCTTT,CASSVGVLDTEAFF
.,.,TRBV10-3,TRBJ2-7,TGTACCATCGCGGACTATCCCGCCTACCAATCCTCCGAGCAGTACTTC,CTIADYPAYQSSEQYF